This TCR beta chain was identified in a study of shared clonotypes between healthy human individuals. As regards this clone: Antigen unknown.

Study-wide results and limits: Across a handful of donors, naive CD4 shared around 5.3%, naive CD8 less than 4%, memory CD4 roughly 2.2%, memory CD8 around 0.42%. Owing to a small donor count, the genetic and exposure-history diversity represented was limited.

V lost 6 bases, J lost 4 bases, and 15 bases stayed unmatched. Germline loops: CDR1 MDHEN, CDR2 SYDVKM. There are 18 residues in the CDR3. Under the authors' procedure: Junction-only sequences produced by ImmunoSEQ had no quality scores, so filtering differed. This table comes from immunoSEQ multiplex PCR, and its TCRdb copy is limited to in-frame clones, with some not included. Clone size and V and J calls were adopted from that table, with D and trimming inferred from the DNA. In the table there are roughly 1.4 million clones, 98% of which are singletons. The TCR sequence derives from a man under 40 in good health. This rearrangement joins TRBV28 to TRBJ2-7; 13 bases fit TRBD2. The sequencing input was naive CD4+ T cells sorted from blood. Described subset: CD45RA+ positively selected. The CDR3 here is CASSLRTSGSGRRYEQYF. For the CDR3, the DNA is TGTGCCAGCAGCCTCAGGACTAGCGGGAGCGGGCGGAGGTACGAGCAGTACTTC.